A single sample is the source of the 20 T cell receptor beta chains below, sequenced in a study of blood T cells in healthy people across ages. A second PCR of 7 to 11 cycles used a sample-barcoded 5' primer and a J-beta primer mix. Each CDR3 protein is one row after TCRdb ran MiXCR on the 5' RACE reads. The sample lists 450,000 to 650,000 distinct CDR3 sequences, 20% to 30% occurring once. These same records also appear under a second study, on T cells of mothers and their children.

What was sequenced was blood. The receptors stem from a boy between 10 and 17 years old in good health.

The V gene is TRBV18, the J gene TRBJ1-4; D is undetermined. Germline V lookup: CDR1 KGHSH, CDR2 LQKENI. The CDR3 is 13 residues long. The V gene lost 6 bases and the J gene lost 8 bases, with 13 bases spanning the gap. CDR3 residues: CASSTAKQEKLFF. DNA for the CDR3: TGTGCCAGCTCCACAGCTAAACAAGAAAAACTGTTTTTT.

This clonotype turned up a few times. The V gene is TRBV12-3 or TRBV12-4, the J gene TRBJ2-5, with 10 bases lining up with TRBD2. The J call may be incorrect, as the DNA end agrees better with TRBJ2-7. This CDR3 has 15 amino acids. CDR3 region: CASSVTGTSAHEQYF. The CDR3, as DNA: TGTGCCAGCAGCGTAACCGGGACTAGCGCCCACGAGCAGTACTTC.

This clonotype was counted between two and nine times. V gene TRBV9 combines with J gene TRBJ1-6; tentatively, D is TRBD1 (6 bases). The germline V gene has CDR1 SGDLS and CDR2 YYNGEE. The length of the CDR3 is 17 residues. Trimming cost V 5 bases and J 0 bases, with 15 bases left between them. CDR3: CASRYRARSSYNSPLHF. CDR3 DNA sequence: TGTGCCAGCAGATACAGGGCTCGAAGCTCCTATAATTCACCCCTCCACTTT.

V usage is TRBV4-3 and J usage is TRBJ2-3; 13 nucleotides align to TRBD2. J was trimmed by 4 bases and V by 3 bases; bases with no gene match: 13. This CDR3 is 19 amino acids long. The germline V gene has CDR1 LGHNA and CDR2 YSLEER. This chain's CDR3 is CASSQGLAGPPRLADTQYF. As DNA, the CDR3 is TGCGCCAGCAGCCAGGGACTAGCGGGGCCCCCGCGTCTGGCAGATACGCAGTATTTT.

The genes are TRBV5-1 and TRBJ1-1; D not certain. Deletions cut 3 bases from V and 1 base from J, with 10 bases between. Germline V gene sequence: CDR1 SGHRS, CDR2 YFSETQ. CDR3 length equals 14 residues. The CDR3 loop is CASSSTPQNTEAFF. The CDR3 region has the DNA TGCGCCAGCAGCTCCACACCACAGAACACTGAAGCTTTCTTT.

The DNA for the CDR3 is TGCAGTGCTAGTTCAGGGGGTGGGATAGGTGAGCAGTTCTTC. Translating gives CSASSGGGIGEQFF. This rearrangement joins TRBV20-1 to TRBJ2-5; 7 bases match TRBD1. The J call may be faulty, since TRBJ2-1 better matches the DNA end. Per the germline V gene, CDR1 is DFQATT and CDR2 is SNEGSKA (reference sequence). CDR3 length: 14 amino acids.

This clonotype has more than one count but fewer than ten. The J gene is TRBJ1-1, the V gene TRBV6-2 or TRBV6-3, with TRBD1 identical over 7 bases. Germline lookup yields CDR1 MNHEY and CDR2 SVGEGT. Trimming took 2 bases from V and 0 from J; bases not matched to a gene: 6. The CDR3 loop spans 16 amino acids. As DNA, the CDR3 is TGTGCCAGCAGTTACCCGACAGGGCAACTGAACACTGAAGCTTTCTTT. Protein: CASSYPTGQLNTEAFF.

This clonotype was observed a handful of times. The CDR3 region is CSVDRAGSNEQFF. The DNA of the CDR3 is TGCAGCGTTGACAGAGCGGGGAGCAATGAGCAGTTCTTC. This chain links TRBV29-1 with TRBJ2-1, with TRBD2 matching over 7 bases. CDR1 SQVTM and CDR2 ANQGSEA come from the germline V gene. The CDR3 covers 13 residues. V lost 3 bases to trimming and J lost 6 bases; unmatched junction nucleotides: 5.

The rearrangement joins TRBV9 to TRBJ1-2; D uncertain. CDR1 SGDLS and CDR2 YYNGEE come from the germline V gene. Deletions cut 2 bases from V and 3 bases from J, with 11 bases between. CDR3 size: 14 residues. Here the CDR3 DNA reads TGTGCCAGCAGCGTTGGCCGAGTTGACTATGGCTACACCTTC. It codes for CASSVGRVDYGYTF.

This clonotype was found a few times. The chain links TRBV24-1 to TRBJ2-5; D gene ambiguous. Matching the DNA end better, TRBJ2-1 makes the J call doubtful. The CDR3 spans 13 residues. From germline, CDR1 is KGHDR and CDR2 SFDVKD. CDR3 bases: TGTGCCACCAGTGACTTCGTTTCGGCGGAGCAGTTCTTC. This sequence encodes CATSDFVSAEQFF.

The table lists this clonotype with a few counts. This rearrangement joins TRBV20-1 to TRBJ1-2; TRBD1 is a possible D gene (6 bases). Germline V CDR1 and CDR2: DFQATT, SNEGSKA (reference sequence). V gave up 6 bases and J gave up 7 bases, with 15 bases separating them. The CDR3 is 12 amino acids. CDR3 coding DNA: TGCAGTGCCCCATCAACAGGGTCTGGCTACACCTTC. It yields the protein CSAPSTGSGYTF.

The genes are TRBV9 and TRBJ2-5, with TRBD2 matching over 10 bases. Germline lookup yields CDR1 SGDLS and CDR2 YYNGEE. The length of the CDR3 is 14 residues. The ends lost 3 bases at V and 11 bases at J; junction bases unmatched: 10. CDR3 bases: TGTGCCAGCAGCGCAGGCGGACTAGCGGACAAGCAGTACTTC. Its translation: CASSAGGLADKQYF.

This clonotype was observed once. The rearrangement uses TRBV2 and TRBJ2-6; the D gene is possibly TRBD1 (5 bases). Trimming left V 7 bases short and J 3 bases short, with 19 bases between. This CDR3 is built from 17 residues. CDR1 is SNHLY and CDR2 is FYNNEI in the germline V gene. In DNA, the CDR3 is TGTGCCAGCATCCCGACAGCCTTAGCTCTTGGGGCCAACGTCCTGACTTTC. It codes for CASIPTALALGANVLTF.

The sample holds a few counts of this clonotype. The V call is TRBV12-3 or TRBV12-4, the J call TRBJ1-4; D remains ambiguous. The CDR3 has 13 amino acids. V was pared by 2 bases and J by 6 bases, with 7 bases between. The CDR3 loop reads CASSLFQYEKLFF. Here the CDR3 DNA reads TGTGCCAGCAGTTTATTCCAGTATGAAAAACTGTTTTTT.

In this sample, this clonotype turned up a few times. The chain uses TRBV4-3 and TRBJ2-7, with 13 nucleotides matching TRBD2. The CDR3 length is 19 residues. CDR1 is LGHNA and CDR2 is YSLEER in the germline V gene. V lost 1 base to trimming and J lost 2 bases; unmatched junction nucleotides: 11. Here the CDR3 DNA reads TGCGCCAGCAGCCAAGGCTTGAGACTAGCGGGAGGCCACCCCTACGAGCAGTACTTC. Its translation: CASSQGLRLAGGHPYEQYF.

This clonotype was picked up a small number of times. This rearrangement joins TRBV11-1 to TRBJ2-1; 7 nucleotides match TRBD2. This CDR3 is 17 amino acids long. The V segment lost 4 bases and the J segment 2 bases; nucleotides outside the gene matches: 11. The V gene's germline CDR1 is SGHAT and CDR2 FQDESV (reference sequence). CDR3 sequence: CASSSGLGGGPYNEQFF. The CDR3 coding sequence is TGTGCCAGCAGCTCTGGTCTGGGCGGGGGACCCTACAATGAGCAGTTCTTC.

This clonotype was seen more than once but under ten times. The chain joins TRBV7-9 to TRBJ2-5; no reliable D call. CDR3 size: 16 residues. V lost 2 bases, J lost 1 base, and 14 bases lay in between. Germline V gene data show CDR1 as SEHNR and CDR2 as FQNEAQ (reference sequence). The CDR3 reads CASSLTTSRFQETQYF. CDR3 nucleotide sequence: TGTGCCAGCAGCTTAACTACCAGTCGATTCCAAGAGACCCAGTACTTC.

This clonotype has only a few counts. The CDR3: CASRYATSGPETQYF. The CDR3 DNA follows: TGCGCCAGCAGATATGCGACTAGCGGGCCGGAGACCCAGTACTTC. The genes are TRBV5-1 and TRBJ2-5; TRBD2 matches 10 bases. Germline assignment: CDR1 SGHRS and CDR2 YFSETQ. The length of the CDR3 is 15 residues. With 5 bases clipped from V and 5 bases from J, the junction kept 9 bases outside the gene matches.

The gene calls are TRBV7-9 and TRBJ2-5; D unclear. CDR1 SEHNR and CDR2 FQNEAQ come from the germline V gene (reference sequence). The CDR3 is 15 amino acids. V lost 4 bases and J lost 4, with 16 bases in between. CDR3: CASSSLSYTGETQYF. The CDR3 nucleotides read TGTGCCAGCAGCTCGCTGTCCTACACGGGAGAGACCCAGTACTTC. Full variable domain (remainder filled in from reference TRBV7-9 and TRBJ2-5): DTGVSQNPRHKITKRGQNVTFRCDPISEHNRLYWYRQTLGQGPEFLTYFQNEAQLEKSRLLSDRFSAERPKGSFSTLEIQRTEQGDSAMYLCASSSLSYTGETQYFGPGTRLLVL.

This clonotype was counted a few times. This chain links TRBV6-2 or TRBV6-3 with TRBJ2-5; D gene ambiguous. The V and J ends lost 2 bases and 5 bases respectively, with 9 bases between them. The germline V gene has CDR1 MNHEY and CDR2 SVGEGT. The CDR3 is 13 amino acids. The CDR3 reads CASSYVSRETQYF. The CDR3 DNA reads TGTGCCAGCAGTTACGTTAGCCGTGAGACCCAGTACTTC.